This T cell receptor (beta chain) stems from a study of beta chain features in type 1 diabetes. The length of the CDR3 is 15 residues. Germline lookup yields CDR1 SGDLS and CDR2 YYNGEE. Trimming took 3 bases from V and 6 from J; bases not matched to a gene: 6. Of the isolated RNA, all was reverse transcribed, and so the sequenced material was expressed TCRB transcripts. TCRdb's table, derived via immunoSEQ multiplex PCR, lists solely in-frame clones and lacks some. This sample has 350,000 to 450,000 clones, with about 14% found just once. Study-wide results and caveats: Significant though moderate, a shortening of TCRB CDR3s appeared in all four CD4+ subsets of Type 1 diabetes patients. PCR might show a preference for shorter templates, equally across patients and controls.

Turning to this clone: The antigen is not known.

Material: naive CD4+ T cells from blood. The chain couples TRBV9 to TRBJ1-6; 7 nucleotides align to TRBD1. This clonotype originated in a man aged 25-45 years in good health. The CDR3 protein is CASSARTGSNSPLHF. The CDR3 DNA is TGTGCCAGCAGCGCGCGGACAGGCAGTAATTCACCCCTCCACTTT.